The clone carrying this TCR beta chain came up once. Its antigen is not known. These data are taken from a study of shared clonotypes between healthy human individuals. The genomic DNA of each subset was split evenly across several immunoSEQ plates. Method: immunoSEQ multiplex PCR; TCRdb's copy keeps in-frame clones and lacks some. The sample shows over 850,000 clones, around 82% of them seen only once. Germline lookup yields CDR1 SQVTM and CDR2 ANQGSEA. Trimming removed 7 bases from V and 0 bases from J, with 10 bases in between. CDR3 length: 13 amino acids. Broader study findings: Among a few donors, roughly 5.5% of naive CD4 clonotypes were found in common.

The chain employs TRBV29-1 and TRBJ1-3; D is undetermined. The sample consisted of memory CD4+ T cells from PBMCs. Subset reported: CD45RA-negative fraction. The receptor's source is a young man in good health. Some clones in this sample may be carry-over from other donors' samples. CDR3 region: CSARPSSGNTIYF. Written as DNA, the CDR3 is TGCAGCGCCCGCCCGAGCTCTGGAAACACCATATATTTT. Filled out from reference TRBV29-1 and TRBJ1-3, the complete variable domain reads SAVISQKPSRDICQRGTSLTIQCQVDSQVTMMFWYRQQPGQSLTLIATANQGSEATYESGFVIDKFPISRPNLTFSTLTVSNMSPEDSSIYLCSARPSSGNTIYFGEGSWLTVV.